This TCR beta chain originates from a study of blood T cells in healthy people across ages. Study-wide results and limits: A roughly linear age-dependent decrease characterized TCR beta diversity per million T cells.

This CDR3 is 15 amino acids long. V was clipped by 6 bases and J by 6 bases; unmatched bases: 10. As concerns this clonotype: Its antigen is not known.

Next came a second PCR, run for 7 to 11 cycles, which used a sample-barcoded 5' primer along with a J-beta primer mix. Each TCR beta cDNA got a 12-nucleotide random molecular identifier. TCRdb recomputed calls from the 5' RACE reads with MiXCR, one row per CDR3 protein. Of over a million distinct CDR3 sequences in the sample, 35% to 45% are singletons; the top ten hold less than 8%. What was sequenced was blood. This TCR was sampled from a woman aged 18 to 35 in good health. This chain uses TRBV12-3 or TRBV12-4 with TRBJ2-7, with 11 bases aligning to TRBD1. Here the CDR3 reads CASSPPGQGVREQYF. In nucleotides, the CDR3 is TGTGCCAGCAGCCCACCGGGACAGGGGGTCCGCGAGCAGTACTTC.